The 13 T cell receptor beta chains reported below all come from one sample, sequenced in a study of blood T cell repertoires in COVID-19. The data were produced by immunoSEQ multiplex PCR, yet TCRdb's version contains in-frame clones alone and is incomplete. In the table there are about 270,000 clones, 70% to 90% of which are singletons. What was sequenced was PBMCs or T cells enriched from blood (not recorded which). These receptors all come from a woman in her thirties with acute COVID-19.

There are many counts of this clone. The chain links TRBV5-1 to TRBJ2-3; 9 nucleotides align to TRBD2. Germline V gene data show CDR1 as SGHRS and CDR2 as YFSETQ. With 5 bases clipped from V and 7 bases from J, the junction kept 5 bases outside the gene matches. The CDR3 is 13 residues long. The CDR3 nucleotides read TGCGCCAGCAGTGCTGGACTAGCGAATACGCAGTATTTT. This gives the protein CASSAGLANTQYF.

The count of this clone is one. The chain combines TRBV9 with TRBJ2-1; 9 nucleotides align to TRBD2. The length of the CDR3 is 15 residues. J was trimmed by 6 bases and V by 0 bases; bases with no gene match: 4. Germline-derived CDR1 and CDR2 are SGDLS and YYNGEE. In nucleotides, the CDR3 is TGTGCCAGCAGCGTAGGGGGCGGGAGGGTCAATGAGCAGTTCTTC. This codes for CASSVGGGRVNEQFF.

The V call is TRBV5-4, the J call TRBJ2-7; 7 bases align to TRBD2. This CDR3 is 14 amino acids long. Losses at the gene ends were 4 bases for V and 7 bases for J; bases not matched to a gene: 11. Germline CDR1 reads SGHNT; CDR2 reads YYREEE (reference sequence). The CDR3 loop reads CASSPRIAGGEQYF. The CDR3 nucleotides read TGTGCCAGCAGCCCGAGGATCGCCGGGGGGGAGCAGTACTTC.

J is TRBJ2-1 and V is TRBV24-1; unclear D gene. The V end lost 6 bases, the J end lost 5 bases, and 16 bases lay between the germline ends. The CDR3 runs to 15 residues. Germline V gene lookup returns CDR1 KGHDR and CDR2 SFDVKD. CDR3 sequence (DNA): TGTGCCACCAGTCCTCTCGCGGCCCCTGACAATGAGCAGTTCTTC. It translates to CATSPLAAPDNEQFF.

The genes are TRBV11-2 and TRBJ2-1; D is possibly TRBD1 (6 bases). Germline assignment: CDR1 SGHAT and CDR2 FQNNGV. V lost 8 bases to trimming and J lost 0 bases, with 11 bases between them. The CDR3 sequence is 14 residues long. CDR3 bases: TGTGCCAGCGGGGGCGCAAGCTCCTACAATGAGCAGTTCTTC. This encodes CASGGASSYNEQFF. Variable domain in full (rest from reference TRBV11-2 and TRBJ2-1): EAGVAQSPRYKIIEKRQSVAFWCNPISGHATLYWYQQILGQGPKLLIQFQNNGVVDDSQLPKDRFSAERLKGVDSTLKIQPAKLEDSAVYLCASGGASSYNEQFFGPGTRLTVL.

This chain uses TRBV19 with TRBJ2-3; 7 nucleotides align to TRBD2. Per germline, CDR1 LNHDA and CDR2 SQIVND (reference sequence). The CDR3 sequence is 17 residues long. The junction had 12 bases not matched to a gene; V was cut back by 3 bases and J by 3 bases. The CDR3 is CASSMFGLAERTDTQYF. The CDR3 nucleotides are TGTGCCAGTAGTATGTTCGGTCTAGCGGAAAGAACAGATACGCAGTATTTT.

In its sample, this clone was seen once. V usage is TRBV28 and J usage is TRBJ1-1, with TRBD1 as a possible D gene (6 bases). This CDR3 comprises 14 residues. V was pared by 5 bases and J by 2 bases, with 12 bases between. CDR1 MDHEN and CDR2 SYDVKM come from the germline V gene. The CDR3: CASSPDRSNTEAFF. CDR3 coding DNA: TGTGCCAGCAGTCCCGACAGGTCCAACACTGAAGCTTTCTTT.

The chain combines TRBV24-1 with TRBJ1-2; possibly TRBD1 for D (5 bases). V lost 3 bases and J lost 0, with 10 bases in between. CDR1 and CDR2 from the germline V gene are KGHDR and SFDVKD. CDR3 length equals 15 residues. Here the CDR3 DNA reads TGTGCCACCAGTGATCCCCAGACAGCTAACTATGGCTACACCTTC. It specifies CATSDPQTANYGYTF.

The gene calls are TRBV3-1 (or the pseudogene TRBV3-2) and TRBJ1-1; D is undetermined. The ends were cut back, 0 bases at V and 11 bases at J, with 13 bases in the middle. The CDR3 consists of 13 residues. The germline gives CDR1 LGHDT, CDR2 YNNKEL (reference sequence). The CDR3 spells CASSQDRGIHAFF. The CDR3 bases are TGTGCCAGCAGCCAAGACAGAGGGATTCATGCTTTCTTT.

The chain is built from TRBV7-8 and TRBJ2-7, with D possibly being TRBD1 (6 bases). Germline V gene data show CDR1 as SGHVS and CDR2 as FQNEAQ. The CDR3 has 15 residues. The V end lost 1 base, the J end lost 3 bases, and 13 bases lay between the germline ends. The CDR3 DNA reads TGTGCCAGCAGCTTAGTCGGGACAAAAGGCTACGAGCAGTACTTC. This gives the protein CASSLVGTKGYEQYF.

The V and J genes are TRBV10-3 and TRBJ2-1, with TRBD1 matching over 9 bases. The CDR3 is made up of 15 amino acids. The V and J ends lost 2 bases and 7 bases, in that order; junction bases with no gene match: 6. CDR1 and CDR2 (germline): ENHRY, SYGVKD. The CDR3 sequence: CAISEGRTGENEQFF. In DNA, the CDR3 is TGTGCCATCAGTGAGGGTAGGACAGGGGAAAATGAGCAGTTCTTC.

This clone occurred a few times. CDR3 in DNA: TGTGCCAGCTCCCGAGCAGCGGGAGAGGCAGATACGCAGTATTTT. It yields the protein CASSRAAGEADTQYF. The V and J genes are TRBV9 and TRBJ2-3; 8 nucleotides align to TRBD2. CDR1 and CDR2 (germline): SGDLS, YYNGEE. This CDR3 is 15 amino acids long. After removal of 7 bases from V and 4 bases from J, the junction contained 11 bases not matched to a gene.

Notes on this clone: Other DNA sequences within the sample encode an identical CDR3. The chain is built from TRBV30 and TRBJ1-5; the D is unclear. CDR1 is GTSNPN and CDR2 is SVGIG in the germline V gene (reference sequence). Trimming pared 1 base from V and 5 bases from J, leaving 9 bases between. The CDR3 runs to 13 residues. CDR3 loop: CAWSGTGDQPQHF. The CDR3 DNA sequence: TGTGCCTGGAGTGGGACGGGAGATCAGCCCCAGCATTTT. Based on the CDR3 plus reference TRBV30 and TRBJ1-5, the full variable domain is SQTIHQWPATLVQPVGSPLSLECTVEGTSNPNLYWYRQAAGRGLQLLFYSVGIGQISSEVPQNLSASRPQDRQFILSSKKLLLSDSGFYLCAWSGTGDQPQHFGDGTRLSIL.